This T cell receptor beta chain was sequenced during a study of shared clonotypes between healthy human individuals. Overall study context: The cohort had two women and a few men, ages 18 to 49. Study-level results: Blood was the sole source, and tissue repertoires probably differ. Only a few donors were included, so the genetic and exposure-history diversity represented was limited.

A note on this clone: Its target is unknown.

Every immunoSEQ plate was one replicate of a subset's evenly spread DNA. The assay was immunoSEQ multiplex PCR, and TCRdb's table has in-frame clones only and misses some. The data show about 600,000 clones, 95% to 98% seen once. Trimming removed 2 bases from V and 3 bases from J; junction bases left unmatched: 9. CDR1 and CDR2 (germline): GTSNPN, SVGIG (reference sequence). CDR3 length equals 15 residues. In the naive CD8 group, cells lacked CD45RO and were positively selected for CCR7, so terminally differentiated effector memory CD45RA+ cells were left out. The chain recombines TRBV30 with TRBJ1-1; 7 positions agree with TRBD1. This clonotype was obtained from a man aged 30 to 39 in good health. The sample comprised naive CD8+ T cells sorted from blood. DNA of the CDR3: TGTGCCTGGAGTCAATTACAGGGGCCCGACACTGAAGCTTTCTTT. The encoded protein is CAWSQLQGPDTEAFF.